The sequence of this T cell receptor (beta chain) was determined in a study of response to subunit inactivated influenza vaccine. TCRdb called the RT-PCR reads again in MiXCR, with one record for every CDR3 protein. The repertoire holds more than 550,000 distinct CDR3 sequences, with approximately 12% as singletons. The CDR3 covers 17 residues. Trimming removed 0 bases from V and 4 bases from J; junction bases left unmatched: 8. Per the germline V gene, CDR1 is LNHNV and CDR2 is YYDKDF (reference sequence). The source of this sequence is a man over 45 who received an inactivated influenza vaccine. The J gene is TRBJ2-7, the V gene TRBV15, with TRBD1 matching 11 bases. The source material was PBMCs from blood, sampled on the day of vaccination. CDR3 bases: TGTGCCACCAGCAGAGATCCCCCCGGACAGGGGGCTTACGAGCAGTACTTC. Translated: CATSRDPPGQGAYEQYF.